Here is one TCR beta chain with its context. The antigen remains undetermined. In TCRdb, the RT-PCR reads were re-called with MiXCR into one record per CDR3 protein. The sample carries around 3,300 distinct CDR3 sequences, more than 75% recorded once. The data originate from a study of yellow fever vaccine responses in identical twins. Study-level findings and limits: Twins showed a vaccine T cell response that reportedly seemed partly convergent, partly personalized.

Germline-derived CDR1 and CDR2 are MDHEN and SYDVKM. This CDR3 contains 14 residues. V was shortened by 2 bases and J by 0 bases, with 8 bases between the two germline ends. The sequencing used T cells from blood (PBMCs), unsorted or a sorted subset (not recorded which), collected before or after yellow fever vaccination (not recorded which). This chain connects TRBV28 to TRBJ2-7; D remains unclear. This receptor was identified in a woman younger than 35 who received the yellow fever vaccine. The CDR3 DNA sequence: TGTGCCAGCAGTTTAAGAGCCGGCTCCTACGAGCAGTACTTC. Protein sequence: CASSLRAGSYEQYF.